This T cell receptor beta chain was sequenced during a study of blood T cell repertoires in COVID-19. The cohort comprised adults aged about 18 to 100 years residing in approximately 25 US areas. Recovered status applied to Cohort 3 donors who had two consecutive negative PCRs. It also applied to those with clearance or with symptom resolution. This clone appeared a few times. Clones were read by immunoSEQ multiplex PCR, and TCRdb kept only the in-frame ones, dropping some. The repertoire consists of a few hundred thousand clones, with roughly 90% occurring once and the leading ten covering around 0.9%. Germline CDR1 and CDR2: MDHEN and SYDVKM. The V segment lost 7 bases and the J segment 0 bases; nucleotides outside the gene matches: 8. This CDR3 is 15 amino acids long.

The chain recombines TRBV28 with TRBJ1-1; 7 bases agree with TRBD1. This TCR came from a woman in her thirties who had recovered from COVID-19. Sequencing input: PBMCs or T cells enriched from blood (not recorded which). CDR3: CASKIQGTLNTEAFF. CDR3 DNA: TGTGCCAGCAAGATACAGGGGACTTTGAACACTGAAGCTTTCTTT.